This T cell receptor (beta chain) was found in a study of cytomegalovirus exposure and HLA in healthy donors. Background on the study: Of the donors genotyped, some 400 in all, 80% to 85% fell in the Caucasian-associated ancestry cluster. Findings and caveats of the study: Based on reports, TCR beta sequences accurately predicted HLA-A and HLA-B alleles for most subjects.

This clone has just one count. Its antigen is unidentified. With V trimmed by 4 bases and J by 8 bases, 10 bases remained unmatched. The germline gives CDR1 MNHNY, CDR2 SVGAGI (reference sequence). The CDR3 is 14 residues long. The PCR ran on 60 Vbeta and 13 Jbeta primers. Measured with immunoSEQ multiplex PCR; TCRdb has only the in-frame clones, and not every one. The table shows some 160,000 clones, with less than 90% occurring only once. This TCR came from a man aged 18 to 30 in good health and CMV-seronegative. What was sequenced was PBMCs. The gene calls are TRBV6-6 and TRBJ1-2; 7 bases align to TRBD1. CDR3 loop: CASSLEPGQKGYTF. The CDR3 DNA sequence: TGTGCCAGCAGTTTGGAACCGGGACAGAAAGGCTACACCTTC.